The source of this TCR beta chain is a study of T cell clonality in common variable immunodeficiency. The study's findings and limits: Reportedly, TCR beta sequences from common variable immunodeficiency showed fewer deletions and N-nucleotide insertions. The cause of increased CVID clonality remains unclear without subpopulation sequencing. CVID patient heterogeneity limited repertoire-clinical complication correlations.

Some clones are missing from TCRdb's copy, which holds only in-frame ones; the method was immunoSEQ multiplex PCR. This repertoire lists roughly 30,000 clones without singletons; around 3% sits in the top ten. Diagnosis required reduced IgG, IgA and/or IgM with specific antibody deficiency. Aged about 9 to 64 years, CVID subjects averaged about 42 years old. Note on this clone: No antigen is known for it. The read halts 3 residues ahead of the CDR3 end, with the missing end drawn from the germline J gene.

Deletions cut 7 bases from V and 1 base from J, with 17 bases between. Germline CDR1 is SQVTM and CDR2 is ANQGSEA. This CDR3 has 14 amino acids. The source of this sequence is a human donor with common variable immunodeficiency. The gene calls are TRBV29-1 and TRBJ2-7; D is unclear. The sequenced material came from peripheral blood mononuclear cells. The CDR3 sequence: CSGAQAERSYEQYF. The part of the CDR3 DNA that was read is TGCAGCGGTGCCCAGGCTGAACGGTCCTACGAG.